This record covers a single TCR beta chain. One end of the junction is discordant with germline, which a read error may explain. With 60 Vbeta and 13 Jbeta primers, the PCR was carried out. Profiled with immunoSEQ multiplex PCR; TCRdb holds only in-frame clones, not every one. This sample yields fewer than 250,000 clones, of which about 75% are seen a single time; less than 2% belongs to the top ten. This entry belongs to a study of cytomegalovirus exposure and HLA in healthy donors. This CDR3 is 13 amino acids long. Germline V gene sequence: CDR1 MNHEY, CDR2 SMNVEV (reference sequence). Sequencing used PBMCs. The chain recombines TRBV27 with TRBJ2-3, with no clear D. The sequence was obtained from a male donor in good health and CMV-seronegative. DNA for the CDR3: TGTGCCAGCAGTTCTGCGAGCATAGATACGCAGTATTTT. Amino acids: CASSSASIDTQYF.